The clone carrying this T cell receptor (beta chain) occurred a few times. Its matching antigen is unknown. These data belong to a study of response to subunit inactivated influenza vaccine. TCRdb passed the RT-PCR reads through MiXCR, listing each CDR3 protein once. The table includes about 480,000 distinct CDR3 sequences, about an eighth detected once. Germline CDR1 is MNHEY and CDR2 is SVGAGI. V shed 2 bases and J shed 2 bases, with 10 bases lying between them. The CDR3 covers 15 residues. Study results and caveats: With each seasonal influenza vaccination, the authors suggested, few new T cells are recruited.

The sequencing used PBMCs from blood, collected about 6 weeks after vaccination. This sequence joins TRBV6-5 and TRBJ2-1; no clear D. The TCR comes from a man between 50 and 59 years old who received an inactivated influenza vaccine. CDR3 amino acids: CASSYTSSPYNEQFF. The CDR3, as DNA: TGTGCCAGCAGTTACACCTCCTCCCCCTACAATGAGCAGTTCTTC.